This T cell receptor (beta chain) was found in a study of molecular identifiers for immune sequencing clone quantification. With regard to this clonotype: Its antigen remains unknown.

Study observations and caveats: Over 98% of effector molecules, but under 1% in naive cells, were held by clones with more than 20 RNA copies. Jurkat TCR RNA spiked in from one cell could reportedly be detected among about 1.1 million naive cells.

The V end lost 9 bases, the J end lost 2 bases, and 11 bases lay between the germline ends. Germline values: CDR1 SGHVS, CDR2 FNYEAQ. The CDR3 sequence is 12 residues long. Each CDR3 protein is one row after TCRdb ran MiXCR on the PCR reads. The sample records just under 650,000 distinct CDR3 sequences, just under 20% being singletons. Researchers sorted naive CD8 T cells as cells that were CD8+CD4-CCR7+CD45RA+. The chain has TRBV7-6 and TRBJ2-7; tentatively, D is TRBD1 or TRBD2 (5 bases each). The receptor's source is a human donor in good health. Some libraries in this study had Jurkat cell RNA spiked in. The sequencing input was naive CD8+ T cells from blood, with Jurkat cell RNA spiked in. The subset is: FACS-sorted CD8+CD4-CCR7+CD45RA+ naive T cells. CDR3 bases: TGTGCCAGTGGGGACGTAGCCTACGAGCAGTACTTC. Protein sequence: CASGDVAYEQYF.